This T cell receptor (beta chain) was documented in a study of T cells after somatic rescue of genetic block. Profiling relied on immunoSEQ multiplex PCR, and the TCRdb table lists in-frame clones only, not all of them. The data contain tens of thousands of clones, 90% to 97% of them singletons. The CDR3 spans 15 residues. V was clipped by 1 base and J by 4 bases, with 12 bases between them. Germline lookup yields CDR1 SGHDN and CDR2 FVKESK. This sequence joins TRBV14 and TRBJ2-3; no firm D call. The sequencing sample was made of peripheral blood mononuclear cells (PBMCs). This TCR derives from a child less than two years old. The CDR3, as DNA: TGTGCCAGCAGCCAAGCCGTGTCGGGCCCAGATACGCAGTATTTT. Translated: CASSQAVSGPDTQYF. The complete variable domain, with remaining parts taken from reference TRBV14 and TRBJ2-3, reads EAGVTQFPSHSVIEKGQTVTLRCDPISGHDNLYWYRRVMGKEIKFLLHFVKESKQDESGMPNNRFLAERTGGTYSTLKVQPAELEDSGVYFCASSQAVSGPDTQYFGPGTRLTVL.